This passage covers 19 T cell receptor beta chains from one sample sequenced in a study of cytomegalovirus exposure and HLA in healthy donors. Vbeta (60) and Jbeta (13) primers were used in the PCR. Clones were sequenced by immunoSEQ multiplex PCR, and TCRdb holds only the in-frame ones, with some missing. The sample has some 90,000 clones, about four fifths seen once. The source material was PBMCs. The receptors derive from a female donor in good health and CMV-seropositive.

The J gene is TRBJ1-2, the V gene TRBV11-2; D possibly corresponds to TRBD1 (5 bases). The V and J ends lost 4 bases and 0 bases respectively, with 9 bases between them. Germline CDR1 SGHAT, CDR2 FQNNGV. The CDR3 covers 14 residues. The CDR3 DNA reads TGTGCCAGCAGCTACCCGGGGGCTAACTATGGCTACACCTTC. The encoded protein is CASSYPGANYGYTF.

This clone came up a few times. CDR3: CASSYGGVWTEAFF. The CDR3 nucleotides read TGTGCCAGCAGTTACGGAGGAGTGTGGACTGAAGCTTTCTTT. The rearrangement joins TRBV6-5 to TRBJ1-1; D gene unclear. The CDR3 extends over 14 amino acids. V lost 2 bases to trimming and J lost 5 bases, with 12 bases between them. Germline V gene data show CDR1 as MNHEY and CDR2 as SVGAGI.

This rearrangement joins TRBV5-6 to TRBJ1-2; D is undetermined. V lost 0 bases, J lost 6 bases, and 18 bases lay in between. In germline, CDR1 is SGHDT, CDR2 YYEEEE. There are 16 residues in the CDR3. This CDR3 reads CASSLVEEGSEHGYTF. CDR3 in DNA: TGTGCCAGCAGCTTGGTAGAGGAGGGCTCTGAACATGGCTACACCTTC.

This clone has a handful of counts. The V call is TRBV7-3, the J call TRBJ1-1; the D gene is possibly TRBD1 (5 bases). V lost 5 bases to trimming and J lost 6 bases, with 13 bases between them. The CDR3 loop spans 13 amino acids. Germline V lookup: CDR1 SGHTA, CDR2 FQGTGA. The CDR3 sequence: CASSQVGVPEAFF. CDR3 bases: TGTGCCAGCAGCCAAGTAGGGGTCCCTGAAGCTTTCTTT.

The chain has TRBV5-1 and TRBJ1-5; D possibly corresponds to TRBD1 (6 bases). The V end was cut by 6 bases, the J end by 2 bases, with 12 bases between. This CDR3 is built from 14 residues. Germline CDR1 is SGHRS and CDR2 is YFSETQ. The chain's CDR3 is CASKEGVGNQPQHF. CDR3 bases: TGCGCCAGCAAAGAGGGGGTGGGCAATCAGCCCCAGCATTTT.

The count of this clone is one. The gene calls are TRBV4-1 and TRBJ2-7; 9 nucleotides line up with TRBD2. Trimming took 2 bases from V and 3 from J; bases not matched to a gene: 8. CDR3 length equals 16 residues. Germline CDR1 is MGHRA and CDR2 is YSYEKL. The CDR3 spells CASSQNTRSGSYEQYF. The CDR3, as DNA: TGCGCCAGCAGCCAAAACACCCGTAGCGGGAGCTACGAGCAGTACTTC.

The genes are TRBV19 and TRBJ1-6; 7 bases align to TRBD1. Trimming at V came to 7 bases and at J to 6 bases, leaving 6 bases not matched to a gene. This CDR3 has 14 residues. CDR1 and CDR2 from the germline V gene are LNHDA and SQIVND (reference sequence). The CDR3: CASNPRDSNSPLHF. The CDR3 nucleotides read TGTGCCAGTAACCCCCGGGACAGTAATTCACCCCTCCACTTT.

The chain uses TRBV18 and TRBJ2-1, with 7 positions matching TRBD1. The CDR3 spans 13 residues. The germline V gene encodes CDR1 KGHSH and CDR2 LQKENI. J gave up 12 bases and V 4 bases, and 9 bases lay outside the gene matches. CDR3 in DNA: TGTGCCAGCTCACAGGGACAGAGAGATGTGCAGTTCTTC. It is translated as CASSQGQRDVQFF. Filled out from reference TRBV18 and TRBJ2-1, the complete variable domain reads NAGVMQNPRHLVRRRGQEARLRCSPMKGHSHVYWYRQLPEEGLKFMVYLQKENIIDESGMPKERFSAEFPKEGPSILRIQQVVRGDSAAYFCASSQGQRDVQFFGPGTRLTVL.

The rearrangement joins TRBV5-1 to TRBJ2-2; 8 nucleotides align to TRBD1. The V and J ends lost 4 bases and 2 bases, in that order; junction bases with no gene match: 7. Germline values: CDR1 SGHRS, CDR2 YFSETQ. This CDR3 has 16 residues. The CDR3 coding sequence is TGCGCCAGCAGCAAGGGACAGGCAAGTAACACCGGGGAGCTGTTTTTT. Amino acids: CASSKGQASNTGELFF.

The V gene is TRBV29-1, the J gene TRBJ2-7, with TRBD2 matching 10 bases. The CDR3 length is 14 residues. With V trimmed by 3 bases and J by 6 bases, 8 bases remained unmatched. Germline V gives CDR1 SQVTM, CDR2 ANQGSEA. CDR3 coding DNA: TGCAGCGTTGAGGCTAGCGGGAGTATGGGCGAGCAGTACTTC. It codes for CSVEASGSMGEQYF.

This rearrangement joins TRBV30 to TRBJ1-2, with 9 bases identical to TRBD1. V gave up 5 bases and J gave up 6 bases; unmatched junction bases: 7. Looked up from germline, CDR1 is GTSNPN and CDR2 is SVGIG (reference sequence). The CDR3 is 13 residues long. Here the CDR3 reads CAWWDREIDGYTF. DNA of the CDR3: TGTGCCTGGTGGGACAGGGAAATTGATGGCTACACCTTC.

This clone came up once. The rearrangement uses TRBV6-4 and TRBJ1-2, with 8 positions matching TRBD1. The length of the CDR3 is 15 residues. Germline-derived CDR1 and CDR2 are MRHNA and SNTAGT. V dropped 6 bases and J dropped 2; count of bases not matched to a gene: 8. The CDR3 sequence is CASRFKGQENYGYTF. Here the CDR3 DNA reads TGTGCCAGCAGATTCAAGGGACAGGAAAACTATGGCTACACCTTC.

This chain joins TRBV11-3 and TRBJ1-1; D ambiguous. The CDR3 covers 13 residues. V lost 2 bases to trimming and J lost 1 base, with 5 bases between them. The V gene's germline CDR1 is SGHNT and CDR2 YENEEA. The CDR3 coding sequence is TGTGCCAGCAGCTTACAGGAGAACACTGAAGCTTTCTTT. It codes for CASSLQENTEAFF.

The chain is built from TRBV4-1 and TRBJ1-2, with TRBD1 identical over 8 bases. Trimming at V came to 4 bases and at J to 0 bases, leaving 4 bases not matched to a gene. CDR1 and CDR2 (germline): MGHRA, YSYEKL. The CDR3 is made up of 15 amino acids. The CDR3 sequence: CASSLGQASNYGYTF. Written as DNA, the CDR3 is TGCGCCAGCAGCCTGGGACAGGCTTCTAACTATGGCTACACCTTC.

This chain links TRBV7-2 with TRBJ2-1, with D unresolved. The V end lost 5 bases, the J end lost 6 bases, and 14 bases lay between the germline ends. The CDR3 is 14 residues long. CDR1 and CDR2 (germline): SGHTA, FQGNSA. CDR3 sequence (DNA): TGTGCCAGCAGCCTGTCCCTATATCGCAATGAGCAGTTCTTC. Its protein is CASSLSLYRNEQFF. The variable domain in full, with the rest retrieved from reference TRBV7-2 and TRBJ2-1, is GAGVSQSPSNKVTEKGKDVELRCDPISGHTALYWYRQSLGQGLEFLIYFQGNSAPDKSGLPSDRFSAERTGGSVSTLTIQRTQQEDSAVYLCASSLSLYRNEQFFGPGTRLTVL.

The chain joins TRBV4-1 to TRBJ2-7, with TRBD1 matching 10 bases. This CDR3 contains 15 residues. Germline CDR1 MGHRA, CDR2 YSYEKL. The trim removed 3 bases at V and 3 bases at J, leaving 5 bases unmatched. The CDR3 sequence: CASSHSTGGFYEQYF. CDR3 in DNA: TGCGCCAGCAGCCACTCGACAGGGGGCTTCTACGAGCAGTACTTC.

This clone was found a few times. The V and J genes are TRBV5-1 and TRBJ2-5; tentative D call: TRBD1 (5 bases). There are 14 residues in the CDR3. Germline V gives CDR1 SGHRS, CDR2 YFSETQ. V lost 2 bases and J lost 3, with 11 bases in between. As DNA, the CDR3 is TGCGCCAGCAGCTTAACAGGTGGGGAAGAGACCCAGTACTTC. This gives the protein CASSLTGGEETQYF.

This chain connects TRBV5-1 to TRBJ2-5; perhaps TRBD2 as D (6 bases). Germline CDR1 is SGHRS and CDR2 is YFSETQ. Deletions cut 0 bases from V and 5 bases from J, with 8 bases between. This CDR3 has 13 residues. As DNA, the CDR3 is TGCGCCAGCAGCTTGGCAGCGGGCGAGACCCAGTACTTC. Amino acids: CASSLAAGETQYF.

The V gene is TRBV6-1, the J gene TRBJ2-5; 8 bases match TRBD2. Trimming took 3 bases from V and 2 from J; bases not matched to a gene: 2. The CDR3 consists of 14 residues. Germline V lookup: CDR1 MNHNS, CDR2 SASEGT. CDR3 amino acids: CASSEGLDQETQYF. The CDR3 DNA sequence: TGTGCCAGCAGTGAGGGACTAGATCAAGAGACCCAGTACTTC.